This T cell receptor (beta chain) stems from a study of cytomegalovirus exposure and HLA in healthy donors. CDR3 size: 12 residues. The V end was cut by 6 bases, the J end by 2 bases, with 7 bases between. The germline V gene has CDR1 SGHRS and CDR2 YFSETQ. Both 60 Vbeta primers and 13 Jbeta primers went into the PCR. Generated by immunoSEQ multiplex PCR, the TCRdb table keeps only in-frame clones and is missing some. The sample carries tens of thousands of clones, roughly 79% recorded once. What was sequenced was PBMCs. The chain couples TRBV5-1 to TRBJ2-3, with unresolved D. This TCR was recovered from a man aged 18 to 30 in good health and CMV-seropositive. This CDR3 is CASKEPTDTQYF. CDR3 DNA: TGCGCCAGCAAGGAGCCCACAGATACGCAGTATTTT.